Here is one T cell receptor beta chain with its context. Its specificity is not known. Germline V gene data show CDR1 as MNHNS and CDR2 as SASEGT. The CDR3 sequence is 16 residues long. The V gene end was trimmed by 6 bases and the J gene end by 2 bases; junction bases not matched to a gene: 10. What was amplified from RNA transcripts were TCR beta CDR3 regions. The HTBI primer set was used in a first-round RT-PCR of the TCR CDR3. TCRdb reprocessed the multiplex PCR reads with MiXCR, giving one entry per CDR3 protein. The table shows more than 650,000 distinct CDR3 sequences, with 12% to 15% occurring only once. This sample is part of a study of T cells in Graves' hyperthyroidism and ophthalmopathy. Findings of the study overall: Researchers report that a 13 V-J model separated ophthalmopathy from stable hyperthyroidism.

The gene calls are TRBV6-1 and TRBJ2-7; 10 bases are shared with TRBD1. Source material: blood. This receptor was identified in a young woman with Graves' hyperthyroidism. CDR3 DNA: TGTGCCAGCAGATCATTCGGGACAGGGGACCCCTACGAGCAGTACTTC. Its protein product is CASRSFGTGDPYEQYF.